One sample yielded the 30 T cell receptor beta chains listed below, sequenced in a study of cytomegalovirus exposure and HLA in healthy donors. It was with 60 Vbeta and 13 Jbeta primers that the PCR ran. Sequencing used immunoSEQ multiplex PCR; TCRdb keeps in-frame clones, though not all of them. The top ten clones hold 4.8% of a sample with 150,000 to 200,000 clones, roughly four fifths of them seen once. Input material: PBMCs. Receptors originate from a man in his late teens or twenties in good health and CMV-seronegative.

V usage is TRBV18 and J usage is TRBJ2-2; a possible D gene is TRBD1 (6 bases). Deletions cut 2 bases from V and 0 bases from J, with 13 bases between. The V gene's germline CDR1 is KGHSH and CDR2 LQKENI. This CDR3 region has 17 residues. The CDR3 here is CASSPRQVAPNTGELFF. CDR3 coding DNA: TGTGCCAGCTCACCAAGACAGGTCGCCCCGAACACCGGGGAGCTGTTTTTT.

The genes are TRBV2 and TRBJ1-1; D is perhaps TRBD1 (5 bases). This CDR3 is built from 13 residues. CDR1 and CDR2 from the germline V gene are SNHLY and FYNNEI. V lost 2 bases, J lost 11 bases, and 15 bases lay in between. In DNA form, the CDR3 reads TGTGCCAGCAGTGAATTTCCGGGACTTTACGCTTTCTTT. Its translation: CASSEFPGLYAFF.

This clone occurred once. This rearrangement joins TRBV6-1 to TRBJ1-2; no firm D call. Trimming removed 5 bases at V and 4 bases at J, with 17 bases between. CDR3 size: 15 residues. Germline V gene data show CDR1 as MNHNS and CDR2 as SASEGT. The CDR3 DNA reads TGTGCCAGCAGTAGGGAGGAGACTCCTTCCTATGGCTACACCTTC. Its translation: CASSREETPSYGYTF.

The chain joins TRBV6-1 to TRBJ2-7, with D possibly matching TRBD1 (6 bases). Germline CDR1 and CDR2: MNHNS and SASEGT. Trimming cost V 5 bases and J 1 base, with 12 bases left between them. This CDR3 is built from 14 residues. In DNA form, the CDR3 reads TGTGCCAGCAGTTTAACAGGGATTTCCTACGAGCAGTACTTC. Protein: CASSLTGISYEQYF.

The CDR3 nucleotides read TGTGCCAGTAGTATCGGTGGAGAACACCTCCACTTT. Its translation: CASSIGGEHLHF. This chain connects TRBV19 to TRBJ1-6; D remains ambiguous. The CDR3 consists of 12 residues. Germline CDR1 reads LNHDA; CDR2 reads SQIVND (reference sequence). Trimming took 3 bases from V and 15 from J, leaving 12 bases between them.

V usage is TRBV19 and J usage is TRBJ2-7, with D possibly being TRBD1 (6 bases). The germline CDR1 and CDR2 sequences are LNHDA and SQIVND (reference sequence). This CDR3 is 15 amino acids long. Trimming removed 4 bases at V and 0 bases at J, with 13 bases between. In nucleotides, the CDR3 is TGTGCCAGTAGTACCTCCCTAGGGGGCTCCTACGAGCAGTACTTC. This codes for CASSTSLGGSYEQYF.

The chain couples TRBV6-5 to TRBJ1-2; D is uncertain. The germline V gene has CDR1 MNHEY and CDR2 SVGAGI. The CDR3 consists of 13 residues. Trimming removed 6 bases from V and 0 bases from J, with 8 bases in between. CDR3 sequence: CASRDTANYGYTF. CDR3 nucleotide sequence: TGTGCCAGCAGAGACACAGCTAACTATGGCTACACCTTC.

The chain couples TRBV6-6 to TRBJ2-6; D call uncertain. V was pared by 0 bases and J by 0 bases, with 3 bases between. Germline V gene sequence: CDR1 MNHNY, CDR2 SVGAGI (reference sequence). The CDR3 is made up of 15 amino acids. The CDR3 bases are TGTGCCAGCAGTTACTCGCGCTCTGGGGCCAACGTCCTGACTTTC. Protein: CASSYSRSGANVLTF.

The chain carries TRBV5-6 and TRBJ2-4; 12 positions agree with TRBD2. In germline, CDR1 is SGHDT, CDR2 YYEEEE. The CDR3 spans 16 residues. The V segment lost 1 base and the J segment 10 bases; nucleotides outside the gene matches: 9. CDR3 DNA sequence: TGTGCCAGCAGCTTGATGGCGGGACTAGCGGGCCTTATTCAGTACTTC. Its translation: CASSLMAGLAGLIQYF.

CDR3 in amino acids: CASSPRTSRSTAYEQYF. The CDR3 DNA follows: TGTGCCAGCAGCCCGCGGACTAGCCGGAGCACGGCCTACGAGCAGTACTTC. The chain is built from TRBV14 and TRBJ2-7; 8 bases are shared with TRBD2. This CDR3 comprises 17 residues. V trimming: 4 bases; J trimming: 2 bases; junction bases outside the gene matches: 13. Per the germline V gene, CDR1 is SGHDN and CDR2 is FVKESK.

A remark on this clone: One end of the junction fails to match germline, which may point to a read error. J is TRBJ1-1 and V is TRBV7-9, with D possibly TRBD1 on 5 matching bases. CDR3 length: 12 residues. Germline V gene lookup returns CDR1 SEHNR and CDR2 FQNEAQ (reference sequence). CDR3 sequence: CSSSQRDPEAFF. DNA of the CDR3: TGTTCCAGCAGCCAGCGGGACCCTGAAGCTTTCTTT.

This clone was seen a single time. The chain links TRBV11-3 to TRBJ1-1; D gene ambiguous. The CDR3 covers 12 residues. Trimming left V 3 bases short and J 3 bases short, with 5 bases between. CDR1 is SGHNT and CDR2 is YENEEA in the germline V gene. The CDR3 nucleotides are TGTGCCAGCAGCTTGGGCCACACTGAAGCTTTCTTT. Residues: CASSLGHTEAFF.

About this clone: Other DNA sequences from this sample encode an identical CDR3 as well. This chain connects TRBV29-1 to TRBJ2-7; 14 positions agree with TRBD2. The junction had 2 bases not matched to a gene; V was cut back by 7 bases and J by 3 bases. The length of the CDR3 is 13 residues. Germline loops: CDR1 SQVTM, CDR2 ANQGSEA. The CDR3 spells CSAGTSGSYEQYF. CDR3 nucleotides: TGCAGCGCCGGGACTAGCGGGAGCTACGAGCAGTACTTC.

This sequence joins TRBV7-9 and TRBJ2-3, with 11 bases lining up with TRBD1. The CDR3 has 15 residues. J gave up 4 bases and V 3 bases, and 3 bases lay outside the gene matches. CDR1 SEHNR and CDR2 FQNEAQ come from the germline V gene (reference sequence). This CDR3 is CASSLGQGDADTQYF. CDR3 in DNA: TGTGCCAGCAGCTTGGGACAGGGGGACGCAGATACGCAGTATTTT.

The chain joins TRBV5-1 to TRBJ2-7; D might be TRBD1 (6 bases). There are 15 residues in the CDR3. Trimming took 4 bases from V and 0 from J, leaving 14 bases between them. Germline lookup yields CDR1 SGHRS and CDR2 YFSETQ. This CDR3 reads CASSVPYRASYEQYF. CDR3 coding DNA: TGCGCCAGCAGCGTTCCCTACAGGGCCTCCTACGAGCAGTACTTC.

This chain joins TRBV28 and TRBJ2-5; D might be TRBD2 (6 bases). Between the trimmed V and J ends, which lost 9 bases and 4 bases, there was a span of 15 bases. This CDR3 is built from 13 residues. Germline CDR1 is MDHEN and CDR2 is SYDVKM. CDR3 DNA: TGTGCCAGAAGGAGGGCCTCGGTAGAGACCCAGTACTTC. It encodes CARRRASVETQYF.

CDR3 sequence reads: CAWSVRGSGNTIYF. The CDR3 DNA reads as TGTGCCTGGAGCGTACGGGGCTCTGGAAACACCATATATTTT. The chain couples TRBV30 to TRBJ1-3, with no clear D. V was pared by 3 bases and J by 0 bases, with 9 bases between. Per the germline V gene, CDR1 is GTSNPN and CDR2 is SVGIG (reference sequence). The length of the CDR3 is 14 residues. The entire variable domain, with the rest obtained from reference TRBV30 and TRBJ1-3, is as follows: SQTIHQWPATLVQPVGSPLSLECTVEGTSNPNLYWYRQAAGRGLQLLFYSVGIGQISSEVPQNLSASRPQDRQFILSSKKLLLSDSGFYLCAWSVRGSGNTIYFGEGSWLTVV.

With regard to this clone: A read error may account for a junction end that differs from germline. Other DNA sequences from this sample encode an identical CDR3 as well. CDR3 sequence reads: CASSLDRNTEAFF. The CDR3, as DNA: TGTGCCAGCAGTTTAGACAGGAACACTGAAGCTTTCTTT. This sequence joins TRBV11-2 and TRBJ1-1, with D tentatively TRBD1 (5 bases). The CDR3 sequence is 13 residues long. Germline V gene sequence: CDR1 SGHAT, CDR2 FQNNGV.

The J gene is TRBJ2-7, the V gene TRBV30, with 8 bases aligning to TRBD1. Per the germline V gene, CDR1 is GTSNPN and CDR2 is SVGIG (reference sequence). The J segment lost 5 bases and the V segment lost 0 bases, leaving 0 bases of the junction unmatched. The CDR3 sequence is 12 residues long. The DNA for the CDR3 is TGTGCCTGGAGTGTGACAGGGGACGAGCAGTACTTC. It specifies CAWSVTGDEQYF. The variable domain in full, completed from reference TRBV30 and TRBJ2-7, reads SQTIHQWPATLVQPVGSPLSLECTVEGTSNPNLYWYRQAAGRGLQLLFYSVGIGQISSEVPQNLSASRPQDRQFILSSKKLLLSDSGFYLCAWSVTGDEQYFGPGTRLTVT.

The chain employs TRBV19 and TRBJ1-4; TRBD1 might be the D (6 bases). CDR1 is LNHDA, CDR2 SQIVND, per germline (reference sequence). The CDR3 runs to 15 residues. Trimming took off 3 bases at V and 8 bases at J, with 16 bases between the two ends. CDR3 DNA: TGTGCCAGTAGTATTCTGGGGGCGAATAAAGAAAAACTGTTTTTT. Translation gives CASSILGANKEKLFF.

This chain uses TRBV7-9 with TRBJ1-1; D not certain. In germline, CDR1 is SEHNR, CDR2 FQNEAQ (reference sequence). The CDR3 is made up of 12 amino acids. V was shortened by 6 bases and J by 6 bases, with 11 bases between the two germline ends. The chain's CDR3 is CASRPAGAEAFF. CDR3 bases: TGTGCCAGCAGACCTGCGGGAGCTGAAGCTTTCTTT. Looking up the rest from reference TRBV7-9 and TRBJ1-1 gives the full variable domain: DTGVSQNPRHKITKRGQNVTFRCDPISEHNRLYWYRQTLGQGPEFLTYFQNEAQLEKSRLLSDRFSAERPKGSFSTLEIQRTEQGDSAMYLCASRPAGAEAFFGQGTRLTVV.

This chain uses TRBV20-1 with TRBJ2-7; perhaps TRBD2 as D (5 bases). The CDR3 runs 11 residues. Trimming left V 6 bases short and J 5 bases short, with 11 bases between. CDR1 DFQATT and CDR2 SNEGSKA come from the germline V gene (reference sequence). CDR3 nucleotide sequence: TGCAGTGCGCCACTAGTCCACGAGCAGTACTTC. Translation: CSAPLVHEQYF.

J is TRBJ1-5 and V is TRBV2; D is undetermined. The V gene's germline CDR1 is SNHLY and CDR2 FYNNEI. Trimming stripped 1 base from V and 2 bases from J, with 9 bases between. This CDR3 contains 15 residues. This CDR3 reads CASSEVSLRNQPQHF. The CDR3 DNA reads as TGTGCCAGCAGTGAAGTCTCCCTTCGCAATCAGCCCCAGCATTTT.

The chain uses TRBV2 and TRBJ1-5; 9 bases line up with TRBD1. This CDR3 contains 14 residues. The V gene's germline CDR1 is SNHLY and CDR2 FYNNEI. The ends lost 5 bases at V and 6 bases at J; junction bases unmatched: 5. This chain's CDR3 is CASSPGTGIQPQHF. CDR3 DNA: TGTGCCAGCAGTCCCGGGACAGGGATTCAGCCCCAGCATTTT.

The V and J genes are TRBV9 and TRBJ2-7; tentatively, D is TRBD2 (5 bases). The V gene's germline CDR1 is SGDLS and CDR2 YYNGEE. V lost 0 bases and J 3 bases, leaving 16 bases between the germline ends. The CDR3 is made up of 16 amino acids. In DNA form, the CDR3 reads TGTGCCAGCAGCGTAGGAGAGGGCGGGTACGGCTACGAGCAGTACTTC. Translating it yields CASSVGEGGYGYEQYF. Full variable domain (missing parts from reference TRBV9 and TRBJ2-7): DSGVTQTPKHLITATGQRVTLRCSPRSGDLSVYWYQQSLDQGLQFLIQYYNGEERAKGNILERFSAQQFPDLHSELNLSSLELGDSALYFCASSVGEGGYGYEQYFGPGTRLTVT.

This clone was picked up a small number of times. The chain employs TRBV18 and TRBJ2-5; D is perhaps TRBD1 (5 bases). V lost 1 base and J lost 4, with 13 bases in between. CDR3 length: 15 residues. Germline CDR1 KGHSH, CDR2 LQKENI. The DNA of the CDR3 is TGTGCCAGCTCACCACAAGGGGCTAAGGTAGAGACCCAGTACTTC. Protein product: CASSPQGAKVETQYF. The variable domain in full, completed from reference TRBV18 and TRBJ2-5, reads NAGVMQNPRHLVRRRGQEARLRCSPMKGHSHVYWYRQLPEEGLKFMVYLQKENIIDESGMPKERFSAEFPKEGPSILRIQQVVRGDSAAYFCASSPQGAKVETQYFGPGTRLLVL.

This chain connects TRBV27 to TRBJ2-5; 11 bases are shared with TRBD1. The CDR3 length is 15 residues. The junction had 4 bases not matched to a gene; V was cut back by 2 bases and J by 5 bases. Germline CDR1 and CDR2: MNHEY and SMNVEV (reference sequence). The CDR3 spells CASSLLGTGGETQYF. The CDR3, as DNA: TGTGCCAGCAGTTTACTCGGGACAGGGGGGGAGACCCAGTACTTC.

The CDR3 loop reads CASSETTRSYEQYF. The CDR3 region has the DNA TGTGCCAGCAGCGAGACGACTAGATCCTACGAGCAGTACTTC. The rearrangement uses TRBV7-9 and TRBJ2-7, with a possible D match to TRBD2 (6 bases). Germline lookup yields CDR1 SEHNR and CDR2 FQNEAQ (reference sequence). There are 14 residues in the CDR3. V was pared by 5 bases and J by 1 base, with 12 bases between.

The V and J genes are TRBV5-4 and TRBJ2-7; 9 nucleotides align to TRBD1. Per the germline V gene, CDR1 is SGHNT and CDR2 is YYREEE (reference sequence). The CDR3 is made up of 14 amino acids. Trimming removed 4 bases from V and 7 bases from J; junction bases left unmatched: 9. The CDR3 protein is CASSRDRVVREQYF. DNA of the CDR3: TGTGCCAGCAGCCGGGACAGGGTGGTCCGGGAGCAGTACTTC.

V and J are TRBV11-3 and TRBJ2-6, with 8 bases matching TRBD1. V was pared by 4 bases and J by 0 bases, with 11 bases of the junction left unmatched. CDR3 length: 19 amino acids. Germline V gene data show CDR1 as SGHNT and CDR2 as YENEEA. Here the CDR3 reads CASSSRGTGLVSGANVLTF. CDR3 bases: TGTGCCAGCAGCTCAAGGGGGACAGGACTTGTCTCTGGGGCCAACGTCCTGACTTTC.